The entry below describes one TCR beta chain. Its antigen is not identified. This entry comes from a study of CD8 T cells in ankylosing spondylitis. General observations from the study: It appeared that ankylosing spondylitis blood was characterized by a TCR beta motif of several highly homologous variants. Significant enrichment of disease-linked clones was reported in matched ankylosing spondylitis synovial fluid. Earlier reports found some motif variants in synovial fluid and blood in reactive arthritis.

From the 5' RACE reads, TCRdb called clonotypes with MiXCR, one entry per CDR3 protein. The sample records about 540,000 distinct CDR3 sequences, about an eighth being singletons. The sample taken for sequencing was blood, either unsorted or a sorted T cell fraction (not recorded which). This receptor was taken from a male donor with ankylosing spondylitis.

CDR3 bases: TGTGCCAGCAGCCGATGGGGCGGGGAGCTGTTTTTT. Its protein is CASSRWGGELFF. The chain has TRBV3-1 and TRBJ2-2; D ambiguous. The CDR3 totals 12 residues. The V and J ends lost 4 bases and 7 bases respectively, with 7 bases between them. Germline V lookup: CDR1 LGHDT, CDR2 YNNKEL (reference sequence).